The present entry profiles one TCR beta chain with its context. This entry belongs to a study of blood T cell repertoires in COVID-19. Study-wide background: Cohort 3 donors counted as recovered after two negative PCRs, clearance, or resolved symptoms. Sample material is recorded as cDNA or gDNA derived from T cells, B-cell-depleted T cells, or PBMCs.

Original handling: Using reference gene primer amplification, nucleated cell counts were estimated. Produced via immunoSEQ multiplex PCR; TCRdb's table is partial and in-frame only. D and trimming come from the DNA, and the V and J calls and clone size come from that table. The sample records hundreds of thousands of clones, 87% being singletons. Clinical histories supplied by participants themselves formed the basis of cohort assignment. V was clipped by 3 bases and J by 4 bases; unmatched bases: 7. CDR3 size: 16 residues. The germline CDR1 and CDR2 sequences are SGHTA and FQGTGA. The rearrangement links TRBV7-3 to TRBJ2-1; 9 nucleotides match TRBD2. The clonotype originates from a middle-aged man in a cohort exposed to, infected with or recovered from COVID-19 (not recorded which). Sequencing input: PBMCs or T cells enriched from blood (not recorded which). The CDR3: CASSFSAGGFYNEQFF. In nucleotides, the CDR3 is TGTGCCAGCAGCTTCTCTGCGGGAGGGTTTTACAATGAGCAGTTCTTC. The whole variable domain, filled in from reference TRBV7-3 and TRBJ2-1, reads GAGVSQTPSNKVTEKGKYVELRCDPISGHTALYWYRQSLGQGPEFLIYFQGTGAADDSGLPNDRFFAVRPEGSVSTLKIQRTERGDSAVYLCASSFSAGGFYNEQFFGPGTRLTVL.